One and the same sample provided the 13 T cell receptor beta chains below, sequenced in a study of OX40 agonist ivuxolimab in advanced cancers. Sequencing was performed with immunoSEQ multiplex PCR; in TCRdb, only in-frame clones are kept and a portion is missing. The sample has tens of thousands of clones; roughly 90% are singletons. The sample was CD4+ or CD8+ T cells sorted from blood, taken in a trial of the OX40 agonist ivuxolimab. These receptor sequences come from an adult with an advanced solid tumor such as melanoma, head and neck, liver or kidney cancer.

The rearrangement joins TRBV19 to TRBJ1-1, with D uncertain. Germline CDR1 reads LNHDA; CDR2 reads SQIVND (reference sequence). Trimming stripped 3 bases from V and 0 bases from J, with 5 bases between. The CDR3 covers 13 residues. The CDR3 here is CASSIGMNTEAFF. The CDR3 coding sequence is TGTGCCAGTAGTATCGGTATGAACACTGAAGCTTTCTTT.

The sample holds one count of this clone. The chain links TRBV4-3 to TRBJ1-1; 8 positions match TRBD1. The CDR3 extends over 16 amino acids. V shed 4 bases and J 0 bases; nucleotides not matched to a gene: 7. Germline V CDR1 and CDR2: LGHNA, YSLEER. Here the CDR3 reads CASSLGQGKMNTEAFF. The CDR3 DNA sequence: TGCGCCAGCAGCCTCGGACAGGGTAAGATGAACACTGAAGCTTTCTTT.

Here the CDR3 DNA reads TGCGCCAGCAGCCAGGATCGGGCTGGAGCATCCCCCGGGGAGCTGTTTTTT. This sequence encodes CASSQDRAGASPGELFF. This sequence joins TRBV4-3 and TRBJ2-2, with unresolved D. The CDR3 is made up of 17 amino acids. Trimming took 3 bases from V and 6 from J, leaving 20 bases between them. Germline values: CDR1 LGHNA, CDR2 YSLEER.

The sample holds a few counts of this clone. The rearrangement links TRBV7-6 to TRBJ2-7; TRBD1 is a possible D gene (5 bases). Germline CDR1 reads SGHVS; CDR2 reads FNYEAQ. The CDR3 is made up of 15 amino acids. The V end lost 5 bases, the J end lost 2 bases, and 16 bases lay between the germline ends. CDR3 DNA sequence: TGTGCCAGCAGCCCCCAGGGTAGCCCCCCCTACGAGCAGTACTTC. This sequence encodes CASSPQGSPPYEQYF.

This chain connects TRBV13 to TRBJ2-1; D gene uncertain. Germline CDR1 PRHDT, CDR2 FYEKMQ (reference sequence). The CDR3 is made up of 15 amino acids. V dropped 5 bases and J dropped 0 bases, with 11 bases sitting between them. The CDR3 coding sequence is TGTGCCAGCAGCCCTGACCGAAGCTCCTACAATGAGCAGTTCTTC. This gives the protein CASSPDRSSYNEQFF.

V and J are TRBV6-5 and TRBJ1-2, with a weak D call TRBD1 (6 bases). Germline lookup yields CDR1 MNHEY and CDR2 SVGAGI. V lost 4 bases, J lost 6 bases, and 9 bases lay in between. CDR3 size: 12 residues. This CDR3 is CASSFGGDGYTF. The CDR3 bases are TGTGCCAGCAGTTTCGGGGGCGATGGCTACACCTTC.

The table lists this clone with a few counts. The CDR3 sequence: CASTREGTDTQYF. DNA for the CDR3: TGTGCCAGCACTCGAGAGGGCACAGATACGCAGTATTTT. The rearrangement joins TRBV6-5 to TRBJ2-3; D remains ambiguous. Germline V gene sequence: CDR1 MNHEY, CDR2 SVGAGI. Trimming cost V 7 bases and J 1 base, with 9 bases left between them. There are 13 residues in the CDR3.

V is TRBV29-1 and J is TRBJ2-4; D gene uncertain. Trimming shortened V by 1 base and J by 1 base, and 8 bases separated the two germline ends. The CDR3 totals 14 residues. Germline V gene lookup returns CDR1 SQVTM and CDR2 ANQGSEA. CDR3 region: CSVEGEGAKNIQYF. The CDR3 bases are TGCAGCGTTGAAGGGGAAGGGGCCAAAAACATTCAGTACTTC.

This clone was recorded once. This chain uses TRBV15 with TRBJ1-2, with 10 nucleotides matching TRBD1. V lost 1 base and J lost 1; bases outside the gene matches: 3. The germline V gene has CDR1 LNHNV and CDR2 YYDKDF (reference sequence). This CDR3 region has 16 residues. CDR3 amino acids: CATSRGQGADNYGYTF. CDR3 DNA sequence: TGTGCCACCAGCAGAGGACAGGGGGCGGATAACTATGGCTACACCTTC.

This clone was seen once. This chain uses TRBV7-6 with TRBJ1-1, with TRBD1 matching over 8 bases. After removal of 5 bases from V and 4 bases from J, the junction contained 9 bases not matched to a gene. Per the germline V gene, CDR1 is SGHVS and CDR2 is FNYEAQ. The CDR3 length is 15 residues. The CDR3 loop is CASSQTTGVGTEAFF. The CDR3 DNA is TGTGCCAGCAGCCAAACGACAGGGGTTGGCACTGAAGCTTTCTTT.

This rearrangement joins TRBV4-1 to TRBJ1-2; D is unclear. V was pared by 3 bases and J by 5 bases, with 31 bases between. This CDR3 comprises 20 residues. The V gene's germline CDR1 is MGHRA and CDR2 YSYEKL. The CDR3 loop is CASSQGFSTTAQSLLYGYTF. In DNA form, the CDR3 reads TGCGCCAGCAGCCAGGGGTTTTCCACTACTGCGCAATCCCTCCTATATGGCTACACCTTC.

The chain links TRBV29-1 to TRBJ2-7; D remains ambiguous. Germline CDR1 reads SQVTM; CDR2 reads ANQGSEA. The ends were cut back, 5 bases at V and 3 bases at J, with 11 bases in the middle. The length of the CDR3 is 12 residues. CDR3 in amino acids: CSVLGQRYEQYF. In DNA, the CDR3 is TGCAGCGTTCTCGGGCAGCGCTACGAGCAGTACTTC.

The chain recombines TRBV6-6 with TRBJ2-4; TRBD2 might be the D (5 bases). From germline, CDR1 is MNHNY and CDR2 SVGAGI (reference sequence). Trimming pared 6 bases from V and 2 bases from J, leaving 11 bases between. The CDR3 contains 14 residues. As DNA, the CDR3 is TGTGCCAGCAGCTCCGGGATCCCCAAAAACATTCAGTACTTC. It codes for CASSSGIPKNIQYF.